Detailed here is one TCR beta chain. The data are from a study of blood T cell repertoires in COVID-19. Turning to the study itself: PBMCs, B-cell-depleted T cells, or T cells were the source of the cDNA or gDNA that made up the material.

Germline loops: CDR1 MDHEN, CDR2 SYDVKM. Trimming removed 10 bases from V and 9 bases from J, with 15 bases in between. The CDR3 extends over 11 amino acids. Recruitment covered fewer than 25 US areas and drew participants whose ages spanned roughly 18 to 100 years. Membership in each cohort depended on participant-reported clinical history. Exposed participants encountered a COVID-19 case during the 2 weeks preceding study entry. Sequencing was performed with immunoSEQ multiplex PCR; in TCRdb, only in-frame clones are kept and a portion is missing. This sample has 400,000 to 500,000 clones; roughly 88% occur once, and the top ten carry roughly 1.4%.

The V gene is TRBV28, the J gene TRBJ1-2, with D hard to call. The origin of this receptor is a woman aged 18 to 35 who had been exposed to COVID-19. Source material: PBMCs or T cells enriched from blood (not recorded which). CDR3 nucleotides: TGTGCCATTCGGGGTGCAGTTAGCTACACCTTC. Its translation is CAIRGAVSYTF.